This T cell receptor beta chain was captured in a study of blood T cell repertoires in COVID-19. Across the study: PBMCs, B-cell-depleted T cells, or T cells were the source of the cDNA or gDNA that made up the material.

Clones were sequenced by immunoSEQ multiplex PCR, and TCRdb holds only the in-frame ones, with some missing. The profile covers 150,000 to 200,000 clones, with just over 85% appearing a single time and roughly 8.2% taken by the ten largest. The CDR3 has 16 residues. Germline CDR1 LNHDA, CDR2 SQIVND (reference sequence). The V segment lost 1 base and the J segment 3 bases; nucleotides outside the gene matches: 8. The chain has TRBV19 and TRBJ2-5; TRBD2 agrees at 7 bases. The receptor comes from a man between 60 and 70 years old with acute or convalescent COVID-19. The sequenced material came from peripheral blood. The CDR3: CASSIAPAGPKETQYF. CDR3 DNA: TGTGCCAGTAGTATAGCCCCAGCGGGACCCAAAGAGACCCAGTACTTC.